Presented here are 10 T cell receptor beta chains from one specimen sequenced in a study of blood T cells in healthy people across ages. The second PCR ran 7 to 11 cycles with a sample-barcoded 5' primer and J-beta primers. TCRdb re-derived calls from the 5' RACE reads in MiXCR, one entry per CDR3 protein. The sample records around 1,700,000 distinct CDR3 sequences, 28% being singletons. Input material: blood. Receptors originate from a woman in her twenties or thirties in good health.

This chain joins TRBV6-6 and TRBJ2-7; D is unclear. The CDR3 has 14 amino acids. The V end lost 0 bases, the J end lost 3 bases, and 9 bases lay between the germline ends. CDR1 MNHNY and CDR2 SVGAGI come from the germline V gene (reference sequence). CDR3 coding DNA: TGTGCCAGCAGTTACTCCGATCTCCTCTACGAGCAGTACTTC. Translation: CASSYSDLLYEQYF.

This clonotype came up many times. The chain joins TRBV6-6 to TRBJ1-5; D is undetermined. The CDR3 spans 12 residues. From germline, CDR1 is MNHNY and CDR2 SVGAGI (reference sequence). Between the trimmed V and J ends, which lost 5 bases and 9 bases, there was a span of 11 bases. CDR3 loop: CASSAPSSPQHF. CDR3 coding DNA: TGTGCCAGCAGTGCCCCCAGTTCGCCCCAGCATTTT.

The chain has TRBV5-1 and TRBJ2-1, with 9 bases lining up with TRBD2. The better agreement between TRBJ2-7 and the DNA end casts doubt on the J call. This CDR3 comprises 15 residues. Germline loops: CDR1 SGHRS, CDR2 YFSETQ. The chain's CDR3 is CASSYAGGPYNEQYV. The CDR3, as DNA: TGCGCCAGCAGCTACGCGGGAGGGCCCTACAATGAGCAGTACGTC.

In this sample, this clonotype turned up a few times. J is TRBJ2-1 and V is TRBV11-2; D is unclear. With 1 base removed from V and 0 bases from J, the gap between germline ends came to 7 bases. The CDR3 contains 15 residues. Germline CDR1 reads SGHAT; CDR2 reads FQNNGV. In DNA form, the CDR3 reads TGTGCCAGCAGCTTAGGGGCGGTCTCCTACAATGAGCAGTTCTTC. Residues: CASSLGAVSYNEQFF.

The chain joins TRBV27 to TRBJ2-1, with D possibly matching TRBD2 (7 bases). Deletions cut 0 bases from V and 8 bases from J, with 20 bases between. CDR3 length: 17 amino acids. Germline assignment: CDR1 MNHEY and CDR2 SMNVEV (reference sequence). For the CDR3, the DNA is TGTGCCAGCAGTTTATCGATTGTTCCAGGGGAGGGCGATGAGCAGTTCTTC. Protein: CASSLSIVPGEGDEQFF.

This clonotype has a single count. The chain is built from TRBV24-1 and TRBJ2-2; D unclear. V shed 4 bases and J shed 4 bases, with 6 bases lying between them. The CDR3 runs to 13 residues. Germline assignment: CDR1 KGHDR and CDR2 SFDVKD. CDR3 protein: CATSDQITGELFF. The CDR3 DNA reads TGTGCCACCAGTGACCAAATCACCGGGGAGCTGTTTTTT.

This chain joins TRBV5-1 and TRBJ2-5, with TRBD2 matching 7 bases. CDR1 and CDR2 from the germline V gene are SGHRS and YFSETQ. The CDR3 is 16 residues long. V shed 0 bases and J 5 bases; nucleotides not matched to a gene: 10. The CDR3 reads CASSLALGGPGETQYF. DNA for the CDR3: TGCGCCAGCAGCTTGGCCTTGGGAGGGCCTGGGGAGACCCAGTACTTC.

This chain joins TRBV9 and TRBJ2-1; D gene unclear. Trimming removed 4 bases from V and 8 bases from J, with 13 bases in between. The CDR3 is 13 residues long. The germline gives CDR1 SGDLS, CDR2 YYNGEE. The CDR3 nucleotides are TGTGCCAGCAGCTATACTGGCGTCCATGAGCAGTTCTTC. It translates to CASSYTGVHEQFF.

This chain joins TRBV11-2 and TRBJ1-1; D is unclear. CDR3 length equals 15 residues. V lost 5 bases to trimming and J lost 5 bases, with 18 bases between them. Germline loops: CDR1 SGHAT, CDR2 FQNNGV. The CDR3 is CASSQKTVVLTEAFF. As DNA, the CDR3 is TGTGCCAGCAGCCAGAAAACAGTAGTTCTAACTGAAGCTTTCTTT.

This clonotype was picked up a small number of times. V usage is TRBV7-9 and J usage is TRBJ1-5, with D possibly being TRBD1 (5 bases). CDR3 length: 14 residues. V shed 5 bases and J shed 3 bases, with 11 bases lying between them. The germline V gene has CDR1 SEHNR and CDR2 FQNEAQ (reference sequence). The CDR3: CASSGGSINQPQHF. CDR3 bases: TGTGCCAGCAGCGGGGGGAGCATCAATCAGCCCCAGCATTTT.